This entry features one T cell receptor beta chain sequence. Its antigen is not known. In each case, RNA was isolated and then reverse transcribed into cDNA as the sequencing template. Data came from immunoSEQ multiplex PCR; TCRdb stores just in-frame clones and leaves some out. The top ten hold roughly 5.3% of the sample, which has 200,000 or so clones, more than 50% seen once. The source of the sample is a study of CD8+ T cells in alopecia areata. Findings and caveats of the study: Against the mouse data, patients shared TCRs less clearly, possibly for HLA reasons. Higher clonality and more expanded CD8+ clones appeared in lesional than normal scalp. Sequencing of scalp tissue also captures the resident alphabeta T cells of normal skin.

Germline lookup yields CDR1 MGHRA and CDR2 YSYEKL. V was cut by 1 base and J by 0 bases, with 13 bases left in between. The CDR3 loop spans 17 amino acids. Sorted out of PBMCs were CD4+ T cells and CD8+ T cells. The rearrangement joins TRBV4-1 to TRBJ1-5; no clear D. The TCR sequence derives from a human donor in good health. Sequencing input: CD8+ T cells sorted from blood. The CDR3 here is CASSQGGPGFSNQPQHF. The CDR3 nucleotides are TGCGCCAGCAGCCAAGGAGGGCCAGGATTTAGCAATCAGCCCCAGCATTTT.